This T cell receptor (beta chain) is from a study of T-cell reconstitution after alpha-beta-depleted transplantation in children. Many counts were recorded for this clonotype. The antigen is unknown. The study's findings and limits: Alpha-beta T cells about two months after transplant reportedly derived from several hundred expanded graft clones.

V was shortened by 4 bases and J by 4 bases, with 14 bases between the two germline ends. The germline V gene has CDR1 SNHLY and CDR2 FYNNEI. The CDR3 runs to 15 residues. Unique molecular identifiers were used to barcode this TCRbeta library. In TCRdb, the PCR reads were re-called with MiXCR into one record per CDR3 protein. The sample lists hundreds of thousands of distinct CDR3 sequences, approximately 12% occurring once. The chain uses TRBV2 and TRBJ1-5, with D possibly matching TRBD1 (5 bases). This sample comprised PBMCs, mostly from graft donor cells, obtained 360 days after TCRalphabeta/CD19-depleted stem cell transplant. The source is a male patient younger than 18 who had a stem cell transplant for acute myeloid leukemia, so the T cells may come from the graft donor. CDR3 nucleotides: TGTGCCAGCAGTGGACAGACAATACGAAATCAGCCCCAGCATTTT. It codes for CASSGQTIRNQPQHF.